These T cell receptor beta chains were read from a single sample in a study of blood T cell repertoires in COVID-19. Clones were read by immunoSEQ multiplex PCR, and TCRdb kept only the in-frame ones, dropping some. Here the sample spans approximately 110,000 clones, about 94% being singletons. The specimen sequenced was peripheral blood. The source is a man aged 45-65 years with COVID-19, enrolled during active disease. CDR3s include the opening cysteine and the closing phenylalanine or tryptophan. Fields, in order: CDR3 protein, V gene, J gene.

CDR3: CASSQDPTGKTEAFF
V: TRBV5-6
J: TRBJ1-1

CDR3: CARSFPPLTATNEKLFF
V: TRBV5-3
J: TRBJ1-4

CDR3: CASTSEGRYNEQFF
V: TRBV28
J: TRBJ2-1

CDR3: CASSLRGAWGNSNQPQHF
V: TRBV6-2/TRBV6-3
J: TRBJ1-5

CDR3: CASSLGLAGNTGELFF
V: TRBV7-6
J: TRBJ2-2

CDR3: CASGTAANTGELFF
V: TRBV6-5
J: TRBJ2-2

CDR3: CASSHPQETSWGTDTQYF
V: TRBV4-1
J: TRBJ2-3

CDR3: CASSQDQRAGELFF
V: TRBV4-1
J: TRBJ2-2

CDR3: CASTMTGNQPQHF
V: TRBV6-5
J: TRBJ1-5

CDR3: CASSRSGGNEKLFF
V: TRBV18
J: TRBJ1-4

CDR3: CASSRALAGDGNEQFF
V: TRBV18
J: TRBJ2-1

CDR3: CASSVEDSPNYGYTF
V: TRBV9
J: TRBJ1-2

CDR3: CSVKISQGNQPQHF
V: TRBV29-1
J: TRBJ1-5

CDR3: CASSPGGGEQFF
V: TRBV3-1/TRBV3-2
J: TRBJ2-1

CDR3: CASSPELAGGVGETQYF
V: TRBV18
J: TRBJ2-5

CDR3: CASPGGACEQYF
V: TRBV5-1
J: TRBJ2-7

CDR3: CASSRGLAGPYEQYF
V: TRBV6-2/TRBV6-3
J: TRBJ2-7

CDR3: CASSVGTGIGGNTIYF
V: TRBV9
J: TRBJ1-3

CDR3: CASSESVGQGTDTQYF
V: TRBV6-1
J: TRBJ2-3

CDR3: CASSSQTTNYEQYF
V: TRBV5-1
J: TRBJ2-7

CDR3: CASSQLAASTDTQYF
V: TRBV3-1/TRBV3-2
J: TRBJ2-3

CDR3: CASSLDLANHEQFF
V: TRBV5-1
J: TRBJ2-1

CDR3: CASSPRGTGNYEQYF
V: TRBV18
J: TRBJ2-7

CDR3: CAISEQGQETQYF
V: TRBV10-3
J: TRBJ2-5

CDR3: CASTRVPNSPLHF
V: TRBV2
J: TRBJ1-6

CDR3: CSVVGQVNTDTQYF
V: TRBV29-1
J: TRBJ2-3

CDR3: CASSVETTSSYNEQFF
V: TRBV9
J: TRBJ2-1

CDR3: CASSLSFSGNTIYF
V: TRBV5-6
J: TRBJ1-3

CDR3: CASSRQGTEAFF
V: TRBV19
J: TRBJ1-1

CDR3: CASSSLAGGGGEQFF
V: TRBV19
J: TRBJ2-1

CDR3: CASSQEGSPLTGELFF
V: TRBV4-1
J: TRBJ2-2

CDR3: CASSSTSASYNEQFF
V: TRBV6-6
J: TRBJ2-1

CDR3: CATSDPGSGNQPQHF
V: TRBV24-1
J: TRBJ1-5

CDR3: CASSLGGGTNQPQHF
V: TRBV9
J: TRBJ1-5

CDR3: CASSGLEANTGELFF
V: TRBV28
J: TRBJ2-2

CDR3: CASSFGTGNVVETQYF
V: TRBV7-3
J: TRBJ2-5

CDR3: CASSLGQKNEKLFF
V: TRBV11-2
J: TRBJ1-4

CDR3: CASSLLAAAKNIQYF
V: TRBV7-9
J: TRBJ2-4

CDR3: CASSGTVRGRAFRDEQFF
V: TRBV6-1
J: TRBJ2-1

CDR3: CASSLPAGDYGYTF
V: TRBV5-4
J: TRBJ1-2

CDR3: CAWSAQGVGGYTF
V: TRBV30
J: TRBJ1-2

CDR3: CASSIVSGSYEQYF
V: TRBV19
J: TRBJ2-7

CDR3: CASSITQNQPQHF
V: TRBV19
J: TRBJ1-5

CDR3: CASSSGTSGRAAYNEQFF
V: TRBV5-4
J: TRBJ2-1

CDR3: CATSLYSNEQFF
V: TRBV15
J: TRBJ2-1

CDR3: CASSLTGDIKTQYF
V: TRBV28
J: TRBJ2-5

CDR3: CASSPGVRIGANQPQHF
V: TRBV5-4
J: TRBJ1-5

CDR3: CASSDSYNEQFF
V: TRBV9
J: TRBJ2-1

CDR3: CASSTRTRRVGTGELFF
V: TRBV19
J: TRBJ2-2